This TCR beta chain was found in a study of blood T cell repertoires in COVID-19. Study background: Sites in the United States, Italy and Spain provided acute and convalescent COVID-19 samples. PBMCs, B-cell-depleted T cells, or T cells provided the cDNA or gDNA that made up the material.

Germline CDR1 and CDR2: MDHEN and SYDVKM. This CDR3 has 14 residues. Trimming left V 3 bases short and J 0 bases short, with 7 bases between. The assay was immunoSEQ multiplex PCR, and TCRdb's table has in-frame clones only and misses some. The table lists 200,000 to 300,000 clones, roughly 80% of them singletons, with 9.5% to 15% in the top ten. This chain links TRBV28 with TRBJ2-3; D ambiguous. Material: peripheral blood. This clonotype was obtained from a woman aged 55-75 years with active or convalescent COVID-19. CDR3 DNA: TGTGCCAGCAGTTTGCTCGGGAGCACAGATACGCAGTATTTT. Encoded protein: CASSLLGSTDTQYF.